The 24 T cell receptor beta chains given below trace back to one sample, sequenced in a study of T cell changes during pregnancy in multiple sclerosis. Measured with immunoSEQ multiplex PCR; TCRdb has only the in-frame clones, and not every one. The sample holds approximately 45,000 clones, roughly nine tenths seen once. The specimen was CD4+ T cells from peripheral blood mononuclear cells, collected in the second trimester of pregnancy. These receptors originate from a female donor in good health, enrolled as a control in a pregnancy study.

V usage is TRBV7-9 and J usage is TRBJ2-7; D not certain. The CDR3 extends over 14 amino acids. Trimming took 1 base from V and 1 from J, leaving 8 bases between them. CDR1 SEHNR and CDR2 FQNEAQ come from the germline V gene (reference sequence). CDR3 residues: CASSLVTVSYEQYF. The CDR3 bases are TGTGCCAGCAGCTTAGTAACAGTTTCCTACGAGCAGTACTTC. The complete variable domain, with remaining parts taken from reference TRBV7-9 and TRBJ2-7, reads DTGVSQNPRHKITKRGQNVTFRCDPISEHNRLYWYRQTLGQGPEFLTYFQNEAQLEKSRLLSDRFSAERPKGSFSTLEIQRTEQGDSAMYLCASSLVTVSYEQYFGPGTRLTVT.

The V call is TRBV4-1, the J call TRBJ2-3; TRBD2 agrees at 10 bases. The V segment lost 1 base and the J segment 0 bases; nucleotides outside the gene matches: 7. This CDR3 has 18 residues. Germline CDR1 MGHRA, CDR2 YSYEKL. CDR3 in amino acids: CASSQVPAGGISTDTQYF. Written as DNA, the CDR3 is TGCGCCAGCAGCCAAGTTCCAGCGGGGGGGATTAGCACAGATACGCAGTATTTT.

This chain joins TRBV6-6 and TRBJ1-4; D is unclear. Germline CDR1 and CDR2: MNHNY and SVGAGI (reference sequence). The CDR3 extends over 15 amino acids. V lost 9 bases, J lost 0 bases, and 14 bases lay in between. In DNA form, the CDR3 reads TGTGCCAGTGTCTCATCAGGTGCAACTAATGAAAAACTGTTTTTT. Residues: CASVSSGATNEKLFF.

V and J are TRBV30 and TRBJ2-3, with D possibly matching TRBD2 (7 bases). The CDR3 runs to 14 residues. Germline assignment: CDR1 GTSNPN and CDR2 SVGIG (reference sequence). V was pared by 0 bases and J by 4 bases, with 11 bases between. CDR3 region: CAWSVGGGSDTQYF. In nucleotides, the CDR3 is TGTGCCTGGAGTGTAGGGGGGGGCTCAGATACGCAGTATTTT.

The genes are TRBV7-2 and TRBJ2-5; D might be TRBD1 (5 bases). CDR1 is SGHTA, CDR2 FQGNSA, per germline. The CDR3 totals 15 residues. V dropped 4 bases and J dropped 5 bases, with 17 bases sitting between them. The CDR3 DNA follows: TGTGCCAGCAGCTCATTATCCCAGGGAAGGGAGACCCAGTACTTC. Translated: CASSSLSQGRETQYF.

This clone occurred once. The rearrangement joins TRBV7-9 to TRBJ1-5, with TRBD1 matching 8 bases. J gave up 5 bases and V 4 bases, and 10 bases lay outside the gene matches. The germline gives CDR1 SEHNR, CDR2 FQNEAQ (reference sequence). The length of the CDR3 is 16 residues. CDR3 residues: CASSYSGQGVDQPQHF. The CDR3 bases are TGTGCCAGCAGCTACTCCGGACAGGGCGTCGATCAGCCCCAGCATTTT.

The CDR3: CASSLETGKNYGYTF. CDR3 coding DNA: TGCGCCAGCAGCTTGGAAACAGGGAAGAACTATGGCTACACCTTC. The chain uses TRBV5-1 and TRBJ1-2; a weak D match, TRBD1 (6 bases). The CDR3 totals 15 residues. The V and J ends lost 0 bases and 2 bases respectively, with 11 bases between them. Looked up from germline, CDR1 is SGHRS and CDR2 is YFSETQ.

CDR3 residues: CATSRARETQYF. The CDR3 coding sequence is TGTGCCACCAGCAGAGCTCGAGAGACCCAGTACTTC. The genes are TRBV15 and TRBJ2-5; D unresolved. The V gene lost 1 base and the J gene lost 4 bases, with 4 bases spanning the gap. This CDR3 contains 12 residues. The germline V gene has CDR1 LNHNV and CDR2 YYDKDF (reference sequence).

This chain joins TRBV30 and TRBJ1-2, with TRBD1 identical over 8 bases. This CDR3 region has 13 residues. J was trimmed by 5 bases and V by 3 bases; bases with no gene match: 5. Germline CDR1 GTSNPN, CDR2 SVGIG (reference sequence). In nucleotides, the CDR3 is TGTGCCTGGAGCTCAGGGGGCTCTTATGGCTACACCTTC. Translating gives CAWSSGGSYGYTF.

The chain is built from TRBV30 and TRBJ2-2; no firm D call. The length of the CDR3 is 13 residues. Germline V gene sequence: CDR1 GTSNPN, CDR2 SVGIG (reference sequence). Trimming pared 0 bases from V and 4 bases from J, leaving 6 bases between. The CDR3 nucleotides are TGTGCCTGGAGTGTATTCGGCACCGGGGAGCTGTTTTTT. Its protein is CAWSVFGTGELFF.

CDR3 residues: CASSSVRWGGVVEQYF. In DNA, the CDR3 is TGTGCCAGCAGCTCGGTACGGTGGGGCGGGGTGGTAGAGCAGTACTTC. The V gene is TRBV5-4, the J gene TRBJ2-7, with a possible D match to TRBD2 (6 bases). V lost 3 bases and J lost 7, with 23 bases in between. The CDR3 consists of 16 residues. Germline assignment: CDR1 SGHNT and CDR2 YYREEE (reference sequence).

The V gene is TRBV5-1, the J gene TRBJ1-3; the D is unclear. Germline lookup yields CDR1 SGHRS and CDR2 YFSETQ. The CDR3 has 13 residues. Trimming stripped 0 bases from V and 4 bases from J, with 5 bases between. CDR3 sequence reads: CASSLAEGNTIYF. As DNA, the CDR3 is TGCGCCAGCAGCTTGGCGGAGGGAAACACCATATATTTT. Using reference TRBV5-1 and TRBJ1-3 for the parts outside the CDR3, the full variable domain is KAGVTQTPRYLIKTRGQQVTLSCSPISGHRSVSWYQQTPGQGLQFLFEYFSETQRNKGNFPGRFSGRQFSNSRSEMNVSTLELGDSALYLCASSLAEGNTIYFGEGSWLTVV.

This clone ranks as medium-sized. The chain joins TRBV18 to TRBJ1-6, with 8 bases fitting TRBD1. There are 16 residues in the CDR3. Per germline, CDR1 KGHSH and CDR2 LQKENI. The V and J ends lost 3 bases and 9 bases, in that order; junction bases with no gene match: 10. The CDR3 here is CASSPQTGVERSPLHF. The CDR3 bases are TGTGCCAGCTCACCCCAGACAGGGGTAGAGCGTTCACCCCTCCACTTT.

J is TRBJ1-6 and V is TRBV18; D might be TRBD1 (6 bases). The germline V gene encodes CDR1 KGHSH and CDR2 LQKENI. The CDR3 covers 15 residues. V was clipped by 2 bases and J by 7 bases, with 12 bases between them. CDR3 DNA sequence: TGTGCCAGCTCACCAACAGGGATTGGGAATTCACCCCTCCACTTT. The encoded protein is CASSPTGIGNSPLHF.

V usage is TRBV7-9 and J usage is TRBJ1-5; D gene ambiguous. Germline CDR1 and CDR2: SEHNR and FQNEAQ (reference sequence). Trimming took 8 bases from V and 3 from J, leaving 8 bases between them. The CDR3 loop spans 12 amino acids. DNA of the CDR3: TGTGCCAGCCAGGATAACAATCAGCCCCAGCATTTT. Encoded protein: CASQDNNQPQHF.

The chain has TRBV11-1 and TRBJ2-7; 7 bases fit TRBD1. V lost 4 bases, J lost 2 bases, and 8 bases stayed unmatched. CDR3 length: 15 residues. Germline-derived CDR1 and CDR2 are SGHAT and FQDESV (reference sequence). The CDR3 region has the DNA TGTGCCAGCAGCTCCAGCCGGGACAGACCCTACGAGCAGTACTTC. Its translation: CASSSSRDRPYEQYF.

CDR3: CASRGELNTEAFF. The CDR3 nucleotides read TGTGCCAGTCGGGGGGAATTGAACACTGAAGCTTTCTTT. The chain has TRBV19 and TRBJ1-1; a possible D gene is TRBD1 (5 bases). CDR1 LNHDA and CDR2 SQIVND come from the germline V gene (reference sequence). V gave up 8 bases and J gave up 0 bases, with 10 bases separating them. The CDR3 is 13 amino acids.

J is TRBJ1-5 and V is TRBV5-8; 8 nucleotides align to TRBD1. V was clipped by 4 bases and J by 2 bases; unmatched bases: 8. This CDR3 is built from 16 residues. Germline-derived CDR1 and CDR2 are SGHTS and YDEGEE. The CDR3, as DNA: TGTGCCAGCAGCGTCAAGTCAGGGGGCCGCAATCAGCCCCAGCATTTT. Protein product: CASSVKSGGRNQPQHF.

This rearrangement joins TRBV2 to TRBJ2-2; TRBD2 might be the D (5 bases). Germline loops: CDR1 SNHLY, CDR2 FYNNEI. Trimming left V 4 bases short and J 8 bases short, with 14 bases between. This CDR3 is 14 amino acids long. CDR3 DNA sequence: TGTGCCAGCAGTGTTCTCACGAGCGGAGGGGAGCTGTTTTTT. Protein product: CASSVLTSGGELFF.

This chain uses TRBV11-2 with TRBJ1-5; D uncertain. Germline loops: CDR1 SGHAT, CDR2 FQNNGV. V gave up 2 bases and J gave up 4 bases, with 6 bases separating them. The CDR3 spans 13 residues. The CDR3 loop is CASSLSVNQPQHF. CDR3 nucleotide sequence: TGTGCCAGCAGCTTATCTGTTAATCAGCCCCAGCATTTT.

V usage is TRBV5-4 and J usage is TRBJ1-1, with a tentative D call TRBD1 (5 bases). The CDR3 is made up of 13 amino acids. Trimming took off 6 bases at V and 11 bases at J, with 20 bases between the two ends. Germline CDR1 reads SGHNT; CDR2 reads YYREEE (reference sequence). The CDR3, as DNA: TGTGCCAGCACCCGTTGGGGGGGGGTGGATGCTTTCTTT. It is translated as CASTRWGGVDAFF.

The rearrangement joins TRBV4-3 to TRBJ2-1; D gene ambiguous. The V gene lost 0 bases and the J gene lost 12 bases, with 21 bases spanning the gap. The CDR3 loop spans 16 amino acids. CDR1 and CDR2 (germline): LGHNA, YSLEER. CDR3 loop: CASSQESQVDAQRQFF. CDR3 DNA: TGCGCCAGCAGCCAAGAATCCCAGGTGGATGCGCAAAGGCAGTTCTTC.

The chain uses TRBV7-2 and TRBJ2-2, with D perhaps matching TRBD1 (6 bases). The CDR3 consists of 15 residues. Trimming shortened V by 5 bases and J by 5 bases, and 15 bases separated the two germline ends. Germline lookup yields CDR1 SGHTA and CDR2 FQGNSA. The CDR3: CASSPGQFPTGELFF. In DNA, the CDR3 is TGTGCCAGCAGCCCCGGACAGTTTCCTACCGGGGAGCTGTTTTTT. Complete variable domain (other parts from reference TRBV7-2 and TRBJ2-2): GAGVSQSPSNKVTEKGKDVELRCDPISGHTALYWYRQSLGQGLEFLIYFQGNSAPDKSGLPSDRFSAERTGGSVSTLTIQRTQQEDSAVYLCASSPGQFPTGELFFGEGSRLTVL.

V is TRBV23-1 and J is TRBJ2-7; possible D gene TRBD1, 6 bases. TRBV23-1 is sorted into the ORF group, with uncertain function. The V end was cut by 4 bases, the J end by 9 bases, with 19 bases between. This CDR3 comprises 14 residues. In DNA form, the CDR3 reads TGCGCCAGCAGTCCCCGGCAGGGGCCCGTGCGGCAGTACTTC. Translation: CASSPRQGPVRQYF.